This T cell receptor (beta chain) was sequenced in a study of identical twins. Overall study results and limits: Clonotypes of the beta chain that were abundant in cord blood carried fewer insertions (memory repertoires showed none).

Remarks on this clonotype: Its antigen is unknown.

The V gene's germline CDR1 is DFQATT and CDR2 SNEGSKA (reference sequence). The CDR3 totals 15 residues. Losses at the gene ends were 6 bases for V and 5 bases for J; bases not matched to a gene: 15. TCRdb recomputed calls from the 5' RACE reads with MiXCR, one row per CDR3 protein. The table records 450,000 or so distinct CDR3 sequences, approximately 14% of them present only once. These data also formed part of another study, on yellow fever vaccine responses in identical twins.

Sequencing was performed on CD4+ T cells sorted from blood. This TCR was recovered from a young woman in good health. The chain has TRBV20-1 and TRBJ2-7; TRBD1 aligns across 8 bases. The CDR3 here is CSARLGTGGAHEQYF. In nucleotides, the CDR3 is TGCAGTGCCCGGCTCGGGACAGGAGGGGCCCACGAGCAGTACTTC.